One T cell receptor (beta chain) is described in this entry. The antigen remains undetermined. Clones were sequenced by immunoSEQ multiplex PCR, and TCRdb holds only the in-frame ones, with some missing. Seen here are under 3,500 clones, 62% observed once, and the top ten hold about 56%. The sample is drawn from a study of T cells in narcolepsy. Across the whole study: Healthy controls were enrolled alongside patients with narcolepsy type 1 or type 2. Study conclusions and caveats: Same-patient CSF and blood CD4+ T cell clonotypes included HCRT-specific and TRIB2-specific autoreactive ones. Blood of same and different patients, but not healthy controls, reportedly held recurring autoreactive clonotypes.

The CDR3 is 16 residues long. Germline V gene data show CDR1 as LNHDA and CDR2 as SQIVND (reference sequence). The J segment lost 4 bases and the V segment lost 1 base, leaving 5 bases of the junction unmatched. This rearrangement joins TRBV19 to TRBJ1-1; TRBD1 matches at 11 bases. The specimen sequenced was CD45RA- memory CD8+ T cells from PBMCs. This receptor was taken from a human donor with narcolepsy. DNA for the CDR3: TGTGCCAGTAGTATAGCAGAAGGGACAGGGGGCACTGAAGCTTTCTTT. Encoded protein: CASSIAEGTGGTEAFF.